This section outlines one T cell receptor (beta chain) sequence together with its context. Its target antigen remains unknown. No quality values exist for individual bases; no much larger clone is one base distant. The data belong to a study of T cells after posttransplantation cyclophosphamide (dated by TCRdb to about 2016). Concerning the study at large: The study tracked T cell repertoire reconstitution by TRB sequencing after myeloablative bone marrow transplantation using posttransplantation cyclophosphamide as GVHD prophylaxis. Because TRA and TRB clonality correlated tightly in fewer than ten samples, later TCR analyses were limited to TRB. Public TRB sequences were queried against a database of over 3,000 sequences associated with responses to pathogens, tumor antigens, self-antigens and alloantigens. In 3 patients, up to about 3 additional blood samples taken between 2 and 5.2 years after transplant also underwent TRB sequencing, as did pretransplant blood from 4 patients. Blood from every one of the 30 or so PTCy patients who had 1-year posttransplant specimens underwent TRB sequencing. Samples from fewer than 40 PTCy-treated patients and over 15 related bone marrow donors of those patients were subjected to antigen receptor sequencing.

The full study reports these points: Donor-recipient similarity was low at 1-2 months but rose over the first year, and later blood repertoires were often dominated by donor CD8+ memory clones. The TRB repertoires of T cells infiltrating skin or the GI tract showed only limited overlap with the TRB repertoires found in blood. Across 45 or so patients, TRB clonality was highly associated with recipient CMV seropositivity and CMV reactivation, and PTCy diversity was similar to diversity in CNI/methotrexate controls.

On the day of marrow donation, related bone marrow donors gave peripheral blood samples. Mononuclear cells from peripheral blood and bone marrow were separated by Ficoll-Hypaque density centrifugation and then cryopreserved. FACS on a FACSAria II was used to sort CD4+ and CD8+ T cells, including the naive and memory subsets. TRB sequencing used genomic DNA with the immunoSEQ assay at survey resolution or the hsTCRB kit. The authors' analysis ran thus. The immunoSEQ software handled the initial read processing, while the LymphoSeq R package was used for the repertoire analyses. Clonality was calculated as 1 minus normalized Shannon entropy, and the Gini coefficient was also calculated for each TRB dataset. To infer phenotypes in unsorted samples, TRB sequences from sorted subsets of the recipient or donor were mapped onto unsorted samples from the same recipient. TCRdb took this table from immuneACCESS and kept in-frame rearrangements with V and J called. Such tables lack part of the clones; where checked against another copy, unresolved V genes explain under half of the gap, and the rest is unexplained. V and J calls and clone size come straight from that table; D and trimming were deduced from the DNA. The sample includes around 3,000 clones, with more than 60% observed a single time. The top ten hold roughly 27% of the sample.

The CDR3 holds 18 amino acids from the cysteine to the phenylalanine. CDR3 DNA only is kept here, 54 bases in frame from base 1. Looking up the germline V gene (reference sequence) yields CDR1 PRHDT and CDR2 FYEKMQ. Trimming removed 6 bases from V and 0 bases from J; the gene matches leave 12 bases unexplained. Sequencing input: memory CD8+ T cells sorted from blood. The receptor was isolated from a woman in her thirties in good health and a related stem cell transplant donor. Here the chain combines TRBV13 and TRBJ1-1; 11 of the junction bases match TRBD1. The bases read TGTGCCAGCAGACCCCGCGGGACAGGGGGTCCCATGAACACTGAAGCTTTCTTT. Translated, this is CASRPRGTGGPMNTEAFF. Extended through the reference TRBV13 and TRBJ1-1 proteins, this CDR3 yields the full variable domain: AAGVIQSPRHLIKEKRETATLKCYPIPRHDTVYWYQQGPGQDPQFLISFYEKMQSDKGSIPDRFSAQQFSDYHSELNMSSLELGDSALYFCASRPRGTGGPMNTEAFFGQGTRLTVV.